The 5 T cell receptor beta chains given below trace back to one sample, sequenced in a study of T cells in Graves' hyperthyroidism and ophthalmopathy. The CDR3 regions of TCR beta were amplified from RNA transcripts. The study used the HTBI primer set for a first-round RT-PCR of the TCR CDR3. TCRdb re-derived calls from the multiplex PCR reads in MiXCR, one entry per CDR3 protein. The table has a few hundred thousand distinct CDR3 sequences, 20% to 25% seen once. The sequencing sample was made of blood. These receptors were taken from a woman between 70 and 85 years old with Graves' ophthalmopathy.

The rearrangement joins TRBV29-1 to TRBJ2-2, with D uncertain. CDR1 and CDR2 from the germline V gene are SQVTM and ANQGSEA. The CDR3 length is 11 residues. The germline V and J ends were trimmed by 7 bases and 5 bases, with 8 bases remaining between them. The CDR3 sequence is CSAQWTGELFF. The CDR3 nucleotides are TGCAGCGCTCAGTGGACCGGGGAGCTGTTTTTT.

This clonotype was observed a few times. This rearrangement joins TRBV12-3 or TRBV12-4 to TRBJ2-2; 9 bases fit TRBD2. The CDR3 is made up of 20 amino acids. V lost 5 bases, J lost 3 bases, and 19 bases stayed unmatched. CDR3 amino acids: CASSPSPSAGGPGDTGELFF. DNA for the CDR3: TGTGCCAGCAGTCCGTCCCCCTCCGCGGGAGGGCCTGGGGACACCGGGGAGCTGTTTTTT.

This clonotype was detected a few times. V usage is TRBV5-1 and J usage is TRBJ2-3, with 10 bases that match TRBD2. This CDR3 region has 15 residues. The V segment lost 4 bases and the J segment 1 base; nucleotides outside the gene matches: 3. Germline loops: CDR1 SGHRS, CDR2 YFSETQ. The CDR3 region is CASSPSGSGTDTQYF. CDR3 nucleotides: TGCGCCAGCAGCCCTAGCGGGAGCGGCACAGATACGCAGTATTTT.

This chain connects TRBV7-2 to TRBJ2-3, with 7 bases aligning to TRBD1. V shed 5 bases and J 2 bases; nucleotides not matched to a gene: 10. This CDR3 is built from 16 residues. Germline V gene sequence: CDR1 SGHTA, CDR2 FQGNSA. The CDR3 sequence is CASSLTTGLITDTQYF. DNA for the CDR3: TGTGCCAGCAGCCTGACGACAGGGCTTATCACAGATACGCAGTATTTT.

This clonotype was detected many times. The V call is TRBV28, the J call TRBJ2-3; tentative D call: TRBD2 (5 bases). CDR1 is MDHEN and CDR2 is SYDVKM in the germline V gene. The V end lost 10 bases, the J end lost 3 bases, and 8 bases lay between the germline ends. The CDR3 has 11 residues. The CDR3 DNA reads TGTGCCACTTCGGGAACAGATACGCAGTATTTT. The encoded protein is CATSGTDTQYF.